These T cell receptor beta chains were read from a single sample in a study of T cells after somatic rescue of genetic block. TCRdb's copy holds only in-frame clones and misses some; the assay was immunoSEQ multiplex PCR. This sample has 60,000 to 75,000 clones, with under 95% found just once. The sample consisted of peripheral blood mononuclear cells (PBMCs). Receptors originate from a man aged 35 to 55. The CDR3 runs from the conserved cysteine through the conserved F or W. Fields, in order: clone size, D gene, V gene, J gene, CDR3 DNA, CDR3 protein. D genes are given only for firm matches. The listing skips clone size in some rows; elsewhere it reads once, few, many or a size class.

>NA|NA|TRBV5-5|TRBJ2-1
TGTGCCAGCAGCGGCCCGGGCGGGGCGTCCTACAATGAGCAGTTCTTC
CASSGPGGASYNEQFF
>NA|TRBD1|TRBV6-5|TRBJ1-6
TGTGCCAGCAGTACCGGGACAGGGGGCTCACCCCTCCACTTT
CASSTGTGGSPLHF
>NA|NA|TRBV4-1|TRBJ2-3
TGCGCCAGCAGCCTAGCGTGGGACACAGATACGCAGTATTTT
CASSLAWDTDTQYF
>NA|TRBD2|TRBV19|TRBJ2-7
TGTGCCAGTAGTAAAACTTCAGGGGGACTAGCACCCTACGAGCAGTACTTC
CASSKTSGGLAPYEQYF
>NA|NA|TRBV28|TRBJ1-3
TGTGCCAGCAGTCCGGCGGGTTTTCTCTCTGGAAACACCATATATTTT
CASSPAGFLSGNTIYF
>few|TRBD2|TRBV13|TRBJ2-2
TGTGCCAGCAGCTTAGGCCCACGGGGGGACGAGTTTTTT
CASSLGPRGDEFF
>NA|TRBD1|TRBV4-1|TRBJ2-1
TGCGCCAGCAGCCCGGGACAGGGCTTTCTCAATGAGCAGTTCTTC
CASSPGQGFLNEQFF
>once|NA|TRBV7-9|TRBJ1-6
TGTGCCAGCAGCCTAGACAGATATAATTCACCCCTCCACTTT
CASSLDRYNSPLHF
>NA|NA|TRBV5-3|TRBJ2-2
TGTGCCAGAAGCTTCGGGGAGCTGTTTTTT
CARSFGELFF
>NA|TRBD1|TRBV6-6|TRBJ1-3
TGTGCCAGCAGTTGGGACAGGGGATTCCGAAACACCATATATTTT
CASSWDRGFRNTIYF
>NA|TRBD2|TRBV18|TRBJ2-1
TGTGCCAGCTCACCACCCCCCAAACTAGCGGGGGTCTGGAATGAGCAGTTCTTC
CASSPPPKLAGVWNEQFF
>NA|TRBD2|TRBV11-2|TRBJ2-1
TGTGCCAGCAGCTTATTCGGGACTAACTACAATGAGCAGTTCTTC
CASSLFGTNYNEQFF
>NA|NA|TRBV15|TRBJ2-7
TGTGCCACCAGCAGTGGTCAGGCTTACTCCTACGAGCAGTACTTC
CATSSGQAYSYEQYF
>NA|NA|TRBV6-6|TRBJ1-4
TGTGCCAGCAGTTACAGGCAGGGGGAAAAACTGTTTTTT
CASSYRQGEKLFF
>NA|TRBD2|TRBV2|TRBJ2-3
TGTGCCAGCAGTGACGGACTAGCGGGAGCCACAGATACGCAGTATTTT
CASSDGLAGATDTQYF
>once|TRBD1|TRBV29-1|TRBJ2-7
TGCAGCGTTGAAGACCGGGACAGCTCCTACGAGCAGTACTTC
CSVEDRDSSYEQYF
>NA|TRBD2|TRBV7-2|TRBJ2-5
TGTGCCAGCAGCTCCTTACCGGGAGGACACGAGACCCAGTACTTC
CASSSLPGGHETQYF
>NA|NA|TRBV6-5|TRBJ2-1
TGTGCCAGCAGTTACTCGCCTAATGAGCAGTTCTTC
CASSYSPNEQFF
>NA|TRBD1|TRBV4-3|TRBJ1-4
TGCGCCAGCAGCCAAGCCGGGACAGTACGAAGTAATGAAAAACTGTTTTTT
CASSQAGTVRSNEKLFF
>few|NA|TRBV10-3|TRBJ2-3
TGTGCCATCAGGCTTCACGACGGTGCAGATACGCAGTATTTT
CAIRLHDGADTQYF
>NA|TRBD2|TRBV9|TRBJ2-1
TGTGCCAGCAGCAAAGGGACTAGCGGGGGGAGGTTCTTC
CASSKGTSGGRFF
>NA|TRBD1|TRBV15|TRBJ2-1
TGTGCCACCAGCTCTGACAGGGGCCATGAGCAGTTCTTC
CATSSDRGHEQFF
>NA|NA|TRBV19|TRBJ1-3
TGTGCCAGTAGTATAGCCTCCACAGGGTTCGGAAACACCATATATTTT
CASSIASTGFGNTIYF
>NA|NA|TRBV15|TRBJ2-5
TGTGCCACCAGCAGAGATCCGGGGGCAGAGACCCAGTACTTC
CATSRDPGAETQYF
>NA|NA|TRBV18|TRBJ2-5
TGTGCCAGCTCACTTCGACGAGAGACCCAGTACTTC
CASSLRRETQYF
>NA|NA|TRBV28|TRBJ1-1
TGTGCCAGCAGTTTCCAACGGGGCGGCTACACTGAAGCTTTCTTT
CASSFQRGGYTEAFF
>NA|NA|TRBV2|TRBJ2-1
TGTGCCAGCAGTGACCGGGAGAGCTCCTACAATGAGCAGTTCTTC
CASSDRESSYNEQFF
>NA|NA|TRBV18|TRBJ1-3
TGTGCCAGCTCACCAATGCTTTCGGGGGAAATTGGAAACACCATATATTTT
CASSPMLSGEIGNTIYF
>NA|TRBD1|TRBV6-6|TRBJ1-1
TGTGCCAGCAGTTACCCCGAAGGACAGGGGAGAACTGAAGCTTTCTTT
CASSYPEGQGRTEAFF
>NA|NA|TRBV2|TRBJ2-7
TGTGCCAGCAATGAGAGGAACGAGCAGTACTTC
CASNERNEQYF
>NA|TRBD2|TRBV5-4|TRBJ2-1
TGTGCCAGCAGCCTAAGCGGGGGGGCTGTCAATGAGCAGTTCTTC
CASSLSGGAVNEQFF
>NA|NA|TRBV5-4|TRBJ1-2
TGTGCCAGCAGCTTGGCCTGGGGGGAAAACTATGGCTACACCTTC
CASSLAWGENYGYTF
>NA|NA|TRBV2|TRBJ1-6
TGTGCCAGCAGATTGGGCAGGGGATCTTCACCCCTCCACTTT
CASRLGRGSSPLHF
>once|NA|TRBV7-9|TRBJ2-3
TGTGCCAGCAGCTTAGGGGAGTTAACAGATACGCAGTATTTT
CASSLGELTDTQYF
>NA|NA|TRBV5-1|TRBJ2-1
TGCGCCAGCAGCTTGGGGTACAGGGATGAGCAGTTCTTC
CASSLGYRDEQFF
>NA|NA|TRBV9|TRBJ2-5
TGTGCCAGCAGCGCAGTCGGCGACCTACAAGAGACCCAGTACTTC
CASSAVGDLQETQYF
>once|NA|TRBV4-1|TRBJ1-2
TGCGCCAGCAGCCAAGAACCCGGGACCGCAGCGCGGGGCTACACCTTC
CASSQEPGTAARGYTF
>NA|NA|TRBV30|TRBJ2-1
TGTGCCTGGAGTGCCCGGTTAGGCGGGGCCTACAATGAGCAGTTCTTC
CAWSARLGGAYNEQFF
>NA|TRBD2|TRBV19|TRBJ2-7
TGTGCCAGTAGTGGACCACTACCCGGACTAGCCAGCGGCGCCTACGAGCAGTACTTC
CASSGPLPGLASGAYEQYF
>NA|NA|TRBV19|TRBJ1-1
TGTGCCAGTAGTATAGGGTCCACTGAAGCTTTCTTT
CASSIGSTEAFF
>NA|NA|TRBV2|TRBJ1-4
TGTGCCAGCAGTGCGAGACAGGTTACTAATGAAAAACTGTTTTTT
CASSARQVTNEKLFF
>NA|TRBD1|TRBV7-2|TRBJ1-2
TGTGCCAGCAGCTTAGGGACAGGAGGAGGCTACACCTTC
CASSLGTGGGYTF
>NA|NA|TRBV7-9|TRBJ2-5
TGTGCCAGCAGCTTAGCGAACGGGAACCAAGAGACCCAGTACTTC
CASSLANGNQETQYF
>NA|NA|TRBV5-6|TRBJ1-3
TGTGCCAGCAGCTTTCGCAGGGGCTCTGGAAACACCATATATTTT
CASSFRRGSGNTIYF
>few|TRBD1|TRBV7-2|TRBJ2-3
TGTGCCAGCAGCTCCGGACAGGGTCGCACAGATACGCAGTATTTT
CASSSGQGRTDTQYF
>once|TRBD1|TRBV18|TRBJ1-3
TGTGCCAGCTCACGAGGACAGGGGGCTAATCCTGGAAACACCATATATTTT
CASSRGQGANPGNTIYF
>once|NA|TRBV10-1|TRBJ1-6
TGCGCCAGCAGTGAGGAAAGGGAGGGGTATTCACCCCTCCACTTT
CASSEEREGYSPLHF
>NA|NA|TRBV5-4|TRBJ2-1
TGTGCCAGCAGCCCAATGACCCGGGGGGCTAAAAATGAGCAGTTCTTC
CASSPMTRGAKNEQFF